Below, 5 T cell receptor beta chains from the same sample are listed, as sequenced in a study of human T cells and chemical hapten exposure. TCRdb fed the RACE reads into MiXCR, producing one record per CDR3 protein. This sample yields around 260,000 distinct CDR3 sequences, of which about 9.4% are seen a single time; 2.3% belongs to the top ten. Documented time point: pre-sensitization, week 0. Documented treatment: therapeutic diphenylcyclopropenone sensitization with weekly scalp DPC. The sequencing here drew on whole blood, taken in connection with sensitization to the hapten diphenylcyclopropenone (DPC). These receptors all come from a middle-aged woman with alopecia areata. Some clones in this sample may be carry-over from other donors' samples.

The chain is built from TRBV4-3 and TRBJ2-7, with D perhaps matching TRBD1 or TRBD2 (5 bases each). The CDR3 has 14 amino acids. Trimming removed 1 base at V and 5 bases at J, with 12 bases between. Germline V CDR1 and CDR2: LGHNA, YSLEER. The CDR3 sequence is CASSQVMGTDEQYF. In DNA form, the CDR3 reads TGCGCCAGCAGCCAAGTTATGGGGACGGACGAGCAGTACTTC.

This clonotype was detected ten times or more. The chain employs TRBV5-1 and TRBJ2-3; D gene ambiguous. The CDR3 loop spans 11 amino acids. V was pared by 1 base and J by 6 bases, with 3 bases between. Germline assignment: CDR1 SGHRS and CDR2 YFSETQ. CDR3: CASSLMDTQYF. In DNA, the CDR3 is TGCGCCAGCAGCTTGATGGATACGCAGTATTTT.

This clonotype has ten or more counts. The V and J genes are TRBV7-2 and TRBJ1-4; maybe TRBD1 (5 bases). Looked up from germline, CDR1 is SGHTA and CDR2 is FQGNSA. This CDR3 comprises 16 residues. V gave up 1 base and J gave up 3 bases, with 12 bases separating them. The CDR3 DNA follows: TGTGCCAGCAGCTTAGGGGGCACGGTAGCTAATGAAAAACTGTTTTTT. Its translation is CASSLGGTVANEKLFF.

The J gene is TRBJ2-7, the V gene TRBV29-1; 8 bases align to TRBD2. Germline V CDR1 and CDR2: SQVTM, ANQGSEA. The CDR3 covers 16 residues. The J segment lost 0 bases and the V segment lost 1 base, leaving 8 bases of the junction unmatched. The CDR3 coding sequence is TGCAGCGTTGAAGCAGGGGCGGGAGGTCCCTCCTACGAGCAGTACTTC. Protein: CSVEAGAGGPSYEQYF.

This clonotype was detected a few times. The chain is built from TRBV10-3 and TRBJ1-2, with D possibly matching TRBD1 (5 bases). The CDR3 covers 15 residues. Germline V gene data show CDR1 as ENHRY and CDR2 as SYGVKD. The V gene lost 5 bases and the J gene lost 1 base, with 14 bases spanning the gap. The CDR3 loop is CAISRDGGDNYGYTF. The CDR3 DNA follows: TGTGCCATCAGTCGGGACGGAGGGGATAACTATGGCTACACCTTC.